This TCR beta chain was found in a study of T cells after yellow fever vaccination. Study results and limitations: Clonotypes found in both CD4 and CD8 compartments made up a small share.

The TCR cDNA carried a universal primer site and UMIs from 5'RACE template switching. MiXCR, run by TCRdb on the 5' RACE reads, gives a single entry per CDR3 protein. The table has about 350,000 distinct CDR3 sequences, around 12% seen once. With respect to this clonotype: Antigen unknown.

This receptor was taken from a man in his late teens or twenties who received the YFV17D yellow fever vaccine. The material sequenced was CD4+ T cells sorted from PBMCs, taken 15 days after the yellow fever booster vaccination.

The CDR3, as DNA: TGCAGTGGCGCGGTAGCGGGGACGAGAGAGACCCAGTACTTC. Its protein product is CSGAVAGTRETQYF. V usage is TRBV20-1 and J usage is TRBJ2-5; 8 nucleotides align to TRBD2. This CDR3 is 14 amino acids long. CDR1 is DFQATT, CDR2 SNEGSKA, per germline (reference sequence). The V and J ends lost 7 bases and 4 bases, in that order; junction bases with no gene match: 11.